The T cell receptor beta chain described here comes from a study of T cells in Graves' hyperthyroidism and ophthalmopathy. Study-level background: Staff took peripheral blood when the initial diagnosis was made, before any treatment began. General observations from the study: Most thyroid clonotypes that were expanded above 0.001 also turned up in blood.

The V end was cut by 2 bases, the J end by 4 bases, with 6 bases between. Germline values: CDR1 SGHTA, CDR2 FQGNSA. This CDR3 has 13 amino acids. From RNA transcripts, TCR beta CDR3 regions were amplified. First-round RT-PCR of the TCR CDR3 relied on the HTBI primer set. TCRdb re-analysed the multiplex PCR reads in MiXCR, keeping a single row per CDR3 protein. The profile shows fewer than 550,000 distinct CDR3 sequences, roughly a quarter of them singletons. Many counts were recorded for this clonotype. Antigen: not known. The clonotype originates from a woman in her 30s with Graves' ophthalmopathy. The chain combines TRBV7-2 with TRBJ1-3, with no clear D. The sequenced material came from blood. CDR3 sequence: CASSLNEGNTIYF. CDR3 DNA: TGTGCCAGCAGCTTAAATGAAGGAAACACCATATATTTT.